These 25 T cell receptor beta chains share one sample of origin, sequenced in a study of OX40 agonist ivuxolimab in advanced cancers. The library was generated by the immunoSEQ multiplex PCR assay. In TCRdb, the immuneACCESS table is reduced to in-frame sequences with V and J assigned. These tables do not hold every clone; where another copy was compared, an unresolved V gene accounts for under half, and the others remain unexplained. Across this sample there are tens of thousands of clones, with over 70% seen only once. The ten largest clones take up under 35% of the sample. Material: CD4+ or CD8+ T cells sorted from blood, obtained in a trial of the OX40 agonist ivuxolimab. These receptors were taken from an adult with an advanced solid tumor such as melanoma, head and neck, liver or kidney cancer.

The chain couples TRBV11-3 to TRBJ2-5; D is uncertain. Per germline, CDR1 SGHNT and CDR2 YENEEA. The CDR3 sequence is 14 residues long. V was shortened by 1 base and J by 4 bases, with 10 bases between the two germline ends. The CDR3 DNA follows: TGTGCCAGCAGCTTAGGCCCGGAAGGAGAGACCCAGTACTTC. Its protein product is CASSLGPEGETQYF.

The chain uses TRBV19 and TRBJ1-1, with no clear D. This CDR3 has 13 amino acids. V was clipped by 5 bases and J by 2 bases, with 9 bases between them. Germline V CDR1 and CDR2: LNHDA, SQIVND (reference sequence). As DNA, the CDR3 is TGTGCCAGTAGTTATGCCAGAAACACTGAAGCTTTCTTT. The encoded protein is CASSYARNTEAFF.

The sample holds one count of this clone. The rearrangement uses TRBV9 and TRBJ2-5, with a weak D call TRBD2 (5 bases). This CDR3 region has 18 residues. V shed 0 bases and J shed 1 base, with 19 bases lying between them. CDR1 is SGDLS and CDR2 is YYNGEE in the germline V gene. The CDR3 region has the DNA TGTGCCAGCAGCGTAGGCCCAGCGGACCAGTGGGGCCAAGAGACCCAGTACTTC. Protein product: CASSVGPADQWGQETQYF.

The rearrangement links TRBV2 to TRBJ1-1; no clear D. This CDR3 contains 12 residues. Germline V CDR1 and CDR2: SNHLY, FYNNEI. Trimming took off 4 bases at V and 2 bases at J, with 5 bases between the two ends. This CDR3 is CASSAGNTEAFF. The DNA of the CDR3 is TGTGCCAGCAGTGCCGGAAACACTGAAGCTTTCTTT.

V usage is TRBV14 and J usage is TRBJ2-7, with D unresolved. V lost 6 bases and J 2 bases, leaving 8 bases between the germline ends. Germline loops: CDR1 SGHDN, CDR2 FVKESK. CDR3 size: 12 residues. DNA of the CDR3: TGTGCCAGCAGTCCAACAGCCTACGAGCAGTACTTC. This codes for CASSPTAYEQYF.

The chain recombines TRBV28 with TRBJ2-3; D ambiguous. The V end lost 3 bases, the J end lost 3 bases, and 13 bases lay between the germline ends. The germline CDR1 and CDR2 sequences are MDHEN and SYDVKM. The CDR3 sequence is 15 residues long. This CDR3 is CASSFMAPRTDTQYF. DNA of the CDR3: TGTGCCAGCAGTTTTATGGCGCCGAGGACAGATACGCAGTATTTT. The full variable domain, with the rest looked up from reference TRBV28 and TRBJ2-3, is DVKVTQSSRYLVKRTGEKVFLECVQDMDHENMFWYRQDPGLGLRLIYFSYDVKMKEKGDIPEGYSVSREKKERFSLILESASTNQTSMYLCASSFMAPRTDTQYFGPGTRLTVL.

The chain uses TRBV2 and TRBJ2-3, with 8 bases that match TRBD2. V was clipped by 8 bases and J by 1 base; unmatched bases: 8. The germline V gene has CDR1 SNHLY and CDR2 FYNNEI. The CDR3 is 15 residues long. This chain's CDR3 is CASAPGGAGTDTQYF. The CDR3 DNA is TGTGCCAGCGCCCCGGGGGGGGCCGGCACAGATACGCAGTATTTT.

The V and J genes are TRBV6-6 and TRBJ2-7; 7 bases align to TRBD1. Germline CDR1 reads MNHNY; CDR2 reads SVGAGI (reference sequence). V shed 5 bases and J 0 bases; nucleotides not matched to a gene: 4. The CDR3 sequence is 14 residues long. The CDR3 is CASSRDRASYEQYF. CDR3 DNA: TGTGCCAGCAGTCGTGACAGGGCCTCCTACGAGCAGTACTTC.

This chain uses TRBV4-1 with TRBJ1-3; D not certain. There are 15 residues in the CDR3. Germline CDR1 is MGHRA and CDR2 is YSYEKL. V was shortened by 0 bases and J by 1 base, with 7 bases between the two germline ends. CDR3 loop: CASSQEGSSGNTIYF. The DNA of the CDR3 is TGCGCCAGCAGCCAAGAAGGATCGTCTGGAAACACCATATATTTT.

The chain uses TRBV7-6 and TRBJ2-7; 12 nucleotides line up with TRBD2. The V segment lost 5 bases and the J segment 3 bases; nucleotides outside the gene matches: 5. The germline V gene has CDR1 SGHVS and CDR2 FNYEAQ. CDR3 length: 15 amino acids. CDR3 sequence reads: CASSRLAGDHYEQYF. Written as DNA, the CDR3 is TGTGCCAGCAGCCGACTAGCGGGAGATCACTACGAGCAGTACTTC.

CDR3 DNA sequence: TGTGCCAGCAGCTTAGCACAGCAAGAGACCCAGTACTTC. This translates into CASSLAQQETQYF. The rearrangement uses TRBV7-6 and TRBJ2-5, with D unresolved. Germline values: CDR1 SGHVS, CDR2 FNYEAQ. The V end was cut by 0 bases, the J end by 2 bases, with 4 bases between. The CDR3 consists of 13 residues.

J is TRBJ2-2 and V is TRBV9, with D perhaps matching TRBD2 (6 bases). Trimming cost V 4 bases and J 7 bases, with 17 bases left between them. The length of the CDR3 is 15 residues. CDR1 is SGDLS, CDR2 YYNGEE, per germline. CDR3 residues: CASSPEVAVYGELFF. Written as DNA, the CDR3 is TGTGCCAGCAGCCCAGAGGTAGCGGTCTACGGGGAGCTGTTTTTT. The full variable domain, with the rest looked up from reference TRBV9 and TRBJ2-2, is DSGVTQTPKHLITATGQRVTLRCSPRSGDLSVYWYQQSLDQGLQFLIQYYNGEERAKGNILERFSAQQFPDLHSELNLSSLELGDSALYFCASSPEVAVYGELFFGEGSRLTVL.

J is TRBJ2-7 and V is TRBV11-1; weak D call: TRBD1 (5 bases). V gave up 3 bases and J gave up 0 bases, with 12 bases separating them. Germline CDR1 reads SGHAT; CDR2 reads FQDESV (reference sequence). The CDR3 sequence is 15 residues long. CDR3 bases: TGTGCCAGCAGCTTGTTACAGGCCAGCTCCTACGAGCAGTACTTC. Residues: CASSLLQASSYEQYF.

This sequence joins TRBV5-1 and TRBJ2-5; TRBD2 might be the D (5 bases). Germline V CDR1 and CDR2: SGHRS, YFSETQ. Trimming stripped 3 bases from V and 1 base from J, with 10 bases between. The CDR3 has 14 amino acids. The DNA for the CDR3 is TGCGCCAGCAGCTCGGACTGGACCCAAGAGACCCAGTACTTC. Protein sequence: CASSSDWTQETQYF. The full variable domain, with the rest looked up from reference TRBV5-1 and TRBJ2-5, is KAGVTQTPRYLIKTRGQQVTLSCSPISGHRSVSWYQQTPGQGLQFLFEYFSETQRNKGNFPGRFSGRQFSNSRSEMNVSTLELGDSALYLCASSSDWTQETQYFGPGTRLLVL.

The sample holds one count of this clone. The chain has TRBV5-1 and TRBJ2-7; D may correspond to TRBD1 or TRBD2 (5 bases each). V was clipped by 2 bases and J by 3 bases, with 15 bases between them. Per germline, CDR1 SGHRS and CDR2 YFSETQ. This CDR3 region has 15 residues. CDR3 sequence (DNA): TGCGCCAGCAGCTTCCTTCCGGGACCTCTCTACGAGCAGTACTTC. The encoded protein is CASSFLPGPLYEQYF.

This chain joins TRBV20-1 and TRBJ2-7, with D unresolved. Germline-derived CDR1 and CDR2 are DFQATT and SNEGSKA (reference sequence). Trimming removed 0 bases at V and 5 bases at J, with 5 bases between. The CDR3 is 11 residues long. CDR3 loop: CSAREGNEQYF. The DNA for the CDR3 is TGCAGTGCTAGAGAAGGGAACGAGCAGTACTTC.

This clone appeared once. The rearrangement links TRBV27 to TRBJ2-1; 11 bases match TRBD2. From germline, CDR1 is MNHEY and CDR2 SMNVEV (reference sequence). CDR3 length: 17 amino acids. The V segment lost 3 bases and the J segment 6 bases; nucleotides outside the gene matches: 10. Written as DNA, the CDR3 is TGTGCCAGCAGTTTGTGGGATAGCGGGAGGGGTGGCAATGAGCAGTTCTTC. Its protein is CASSLWDSGRGGNEQFF.

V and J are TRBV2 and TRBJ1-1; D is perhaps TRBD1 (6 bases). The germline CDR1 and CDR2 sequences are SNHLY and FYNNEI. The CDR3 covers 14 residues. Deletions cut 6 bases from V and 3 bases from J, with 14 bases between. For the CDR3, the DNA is TGTGCCAGCAGAATTACAGGGTTGGACACTGAAGCTTTCTTT. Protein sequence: CASRITGLDTEAFF.

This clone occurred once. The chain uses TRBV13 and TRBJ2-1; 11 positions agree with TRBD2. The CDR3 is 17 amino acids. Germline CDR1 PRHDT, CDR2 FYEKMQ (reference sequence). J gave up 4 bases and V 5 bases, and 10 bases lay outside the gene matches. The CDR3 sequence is CASSPPTSGKSYNEQFF. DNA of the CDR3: TGTGCCAGCAGCCCACCGACTAGCGGGAAAAGTTACAATGAGCAGTTCTTC. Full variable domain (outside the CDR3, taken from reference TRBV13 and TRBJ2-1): AAGVIQSPRHLIKEKRETATLKCYPIPRHDTVYWYQQGPGQDPQFLISFYEKMQSDKGSIPDRFSAQQFSDYHSELNMSSLELGDSALYFCASSPPTSGKSYNEQFFGPGTRLTVL.

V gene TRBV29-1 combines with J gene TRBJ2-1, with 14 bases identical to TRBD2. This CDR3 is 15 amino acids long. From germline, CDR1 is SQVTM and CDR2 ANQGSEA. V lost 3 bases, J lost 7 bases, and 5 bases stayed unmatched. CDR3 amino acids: CSVDVGTSGGNEQFF. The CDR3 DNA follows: TGCAGCGTTGATGTTGGGACTAGCGGGGGAAATGAGCAGTTCTTC.

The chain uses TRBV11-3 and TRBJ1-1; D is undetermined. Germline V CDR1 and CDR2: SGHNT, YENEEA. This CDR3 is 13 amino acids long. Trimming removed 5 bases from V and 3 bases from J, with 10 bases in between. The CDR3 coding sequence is TGTGCCAGCAGCGCAAACAGCTACACTGAAGCTTTCTTT. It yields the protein CASSANSYTEAFF.

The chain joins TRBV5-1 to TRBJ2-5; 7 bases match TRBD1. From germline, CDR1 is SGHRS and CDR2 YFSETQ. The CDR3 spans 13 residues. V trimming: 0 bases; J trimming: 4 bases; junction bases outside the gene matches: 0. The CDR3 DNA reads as TGCGCCAGCAGCTTGGACAGGGGAGAGACCCAGTACTTC. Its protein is CASSLDRGETQYF.

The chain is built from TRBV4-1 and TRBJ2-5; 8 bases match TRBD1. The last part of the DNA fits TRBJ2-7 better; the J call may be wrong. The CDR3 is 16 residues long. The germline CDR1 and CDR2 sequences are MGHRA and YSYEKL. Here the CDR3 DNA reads TGCGCCAGCAGCCAGGCCCGCTGGACAGGGACTTACGAGCAGTACTTC. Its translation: CASSQARWTGTYEQYF.

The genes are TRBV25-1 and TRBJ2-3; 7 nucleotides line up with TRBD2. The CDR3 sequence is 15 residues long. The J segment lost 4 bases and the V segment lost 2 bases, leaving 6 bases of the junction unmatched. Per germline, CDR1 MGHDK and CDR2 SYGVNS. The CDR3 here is CASSEVGGGPDTQYF. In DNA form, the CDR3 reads TGTGCCAGCAGTGAAGTTGGGGGAGGGCCAGATACGCAGTATTTT.

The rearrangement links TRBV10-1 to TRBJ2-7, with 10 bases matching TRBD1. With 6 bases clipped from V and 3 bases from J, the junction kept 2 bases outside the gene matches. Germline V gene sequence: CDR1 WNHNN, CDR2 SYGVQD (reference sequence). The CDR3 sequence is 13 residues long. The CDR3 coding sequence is TGCGCCAGCAGCCGGGACAGGGGCTACGAGCAGTACTTC. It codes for CASSRDRGYEQYF.